These T cell receptor beta chains were read from a single sample in a study of blood T cell repertoires in COVID-19. This table comes from immunoSEQ multiplex PCR, and its TCRdb copy is limited to in-frame clones, with some not included. This table has 150,000 to 200,000 clones, around 89% appearing once. The sample comprised peripheral blood. The receptors stem from a young man who had recovered from COVID-19. Both conserved end residues are part of each CDR3. D genes are given only for firm matches.

D gene,V gene,CDR3 protein
NA,TRBV6-1,CASSDIDRTGANVLTF
NA,TRBV12-5,CASGSDSQHEKLFF
NA,TRBV28,CASTSRASNTEAFF
TRBD2,TRBV29-1,CSVDKAASGSSEQYF
NA,TRBV4-3,CASSQLRQSESKLFF
TRBD2,TRBV9,CASSETGTSGLNEQFF
TRBD1,TRBV19,CASSEPGQENYGYTF
NA,TRBV9,CASSEALYYGYTF
NA,TRBV30,CAWSVQFSGANVLTF
TRBD1,TRBV19,CASSTPGQGNQPQHF
TRBD1,TRBV7-9,CASSSGGDYNSPLHF
TRBD2,TRBV27,CASSLFEAGGQETQYF
NA,TRBV29-1,CSVGGGTGYEQYF
TRBD2,TRBV11-2,CASSETSGSLNEQFF
NA,TRBV5-1,CASSQVSGSYEQYF
TRBD1,TRBV18,CASSPFGQGGSEAFF
NA,TRBV19,CASSIFKGRNQPQHF
TRBD2,TRBV14,CASSQDTSGAPYNEQFF
TRBD1,TRBV18,CASSQWTGRNQPQHF
NA,TRBV7-9,CASSPRQSEKYNEQFF
NA,TRBV6-5,CASSPWDTLDEQYF